This T cell receptor beta chain stems from a study of T cells after yellow fever vaccination. Findings and caveats of the study: Researchers report a weaker secondary response that nonetheless peaked faster, day 5 versus 15.

Production of TCR cDNA was by 5'RACE template switching, which also added a universal primer site and UMIs. TCRdb recomputed calls from the 5' RACE reads with MiXCR, one row per CDR3 protein. This table holds approximately 580,000 distinct CDR3 sequences, around 17% found once. Concerning this clonotype: Its antigen is undetermined.

The TCR was taken from a man between 18 and 35 years old who received the YFV17D yellow fever vaccine. Sequenced material: PBMCs, taken around 5 days after the first yellow fever vaccination.

The DNA of the CDR3 is TGTGCCAGCAGCGGGTGGGTGAACACTGAAGCTTTCTTT. Translating gives CASSGWVNTEAFF. The V and J genes are TRBV12-3 or TRBV12-4 and TRBJ1-1; D uncertain. Trimming cost V 6 bases and J 0 bases, with 8 bases left between them. The CDR3 runs 13 residues.